These 32 T cell receptor beta chains came from one sample sequenced in a study of early T cells in non-severe SARS-CoV-2 infection. TCRdb used MiXCR to reprocess the 5' RACE reads, holding one entry per CDR3 protein. The sample has about 69,000 distinct CDR3 sequences, around 4.2% seen once. Material: whole blood, obtained at baseline. These receptors all stem from an adult who was a healthcare worker with PCR-confirmed SARS-CoV-2 infection or an uninfected control (not recorded which). The donor label of this sample is uncertain.

The chain is built from TRBV28 and TRBJ1-1, with D possibly matching TRBD1 (6 bases). CDR3 size: 16 residues. Germline assignment: CDR1 MDHEN and CDR2 SYDVKM. Trimming removed 3 bases at V and 5 bases at J, with 19 bases between. CDR3: CASSFSSGGQITEAFF. The CDR3 DNA reads TGTGCCAGCAGTTTCTCGAGCGGGGGACAAATAACTGAAGCTTTCTTT.

The sample holds many counts of this clonotype. The rearrangement links TRBV7-2 to TRBJ1-2; D possibly corresponds to TRBD1 (5 bases). This CDR3 comprises 14 residues. The V end lost 0 bases, the J end lost 6 bases, and 11 bases lay between the germline ends. In germline, CDR1 is SGHTA, CDR2 FQGNSA. The CDR3 region is CASSLAHRTDGYTF. CDR3 DNA sequence: TGTGCCAGCAGCTTAGCGCACAGGACGGATGGCTACACCTTC.

In its sample, this clonotype was seen many times. This sequence joins TRBV19 and TRBJ2-7; D is unclear. V lost 4 bases, J lost 0 bases, and 10 bases lay in between. The germline gives CDR1 LNHDA, CDR2 SQIVND (reference sequence). The CDR3 extends over 14 amino acids. CDR3 protein: CASSRIESSYEQYF. The CDR3 DNA is TGTGCCAGTAGTAGAATAGAAAGCTCCTACGAGCAGTACTTC.

This clonotype was counted at least ten times. This chain uses TRBV18 with TRBJ1-6; TRBD1 matches 11 bases. This CDR3 region has 15 residues. After removal of 2 bases from V and 6 bases from J, the junction contained 0 bases not matched to a gene. From germline, CDR1 is KGHSH and CDR2 LQKENI. CDR3 DNA sequence: TGTGCCAGCTCACCAGGGACAGGGGGTAATTCACCCCTCCACTTT. It encodes CASSPGTGGNSPLHF.

Many counts were recorded for this clonotype. CDR3 sequence (DNA): TGTGCCATCAGTGAGGGAGAGTATGGCTACACCTTC. As protein: CAISEGEYGYTF. The chain carries TRBV10-3 and TRBJ1-2; D not certain. The CDR3 is 12 residues long. Trimming removed 2 bases at V and 5 bases at J, with 6 bases between. Germline V gene data show CDR1 as ENHRY and CDR2 as SYGVKD.

This clonotype was detected ten times or more. The chain employs TRBV18 and TRBJ2-7; D is ambiguous. Trimming took off 3 bases at V and 6 bases at J, with 9 bases between the two ends. The germline gives CDR1 KGHSH, CDR2 LQKENI. This CDR3 region has 12 residues. The CDR3 here is CASSPGPAEQYF. The CDR3 nucleotides read TGTGCCAGCTCACCGGGCCCTGCCGAGCAGTACTTC.

This clonotype appeared many times. V and J are TRBV24-1 and TRBJ2-5; 10 nucleotides match TRBD2. J was trimmed by 3 bases and V by 0 bases; bases with no gene match: 0. The CDR3 contains 15 residues. Germline-derived CDR1 and CDR2 are KGHDR and SFDVKD. The chain's CDR3 is CATSDLTSGKETQYF. CDR3 in DNA: TGTGCCACCAGTGATTTGACTAGCGGGAAAGAGACCCAGTACTTC.

The chain joins TRBV12-5 to TRBJ1-1, with D hard to call. Trimming pared 0 bases from V and 3 bases from J, leaving 14 bases between. The CDR3 is made up of 16 amino acids. The V gene's germline CDR1 is LGHNT and CDR2 FRNRAP. In nucleotides, the CDR3 is TGTGCTAGTGGTTTGGTACGGCCGGGTGGCGACACTGAAGCTTTCTTT. Amino acids: CASGLVRPGGDTEAFF.

This clonotype has at least ten counts. This rearrangement joins TRBV27 to TRBJ2-5; D is ambiguous. Germline-derived CDR1 and CDR2 are MNHEY and SMNVEV (reference sequence). CDR3 length equals 13 residues. Trimming cost V 5 bases and J 2 bases, with 9 bases left between them. The CDR3 nucleotides are TGTGCCAGCAGTCGTAAGCCTCAAGAGACCCAGTACTTC. It translates to CASSRKPQETQYF.

The gene calls are TRBV18 and TRBJ2-6; D unresolved. V lost 2 bases and J 2 bases, leaving 1 base between the germline ends. In germline, CDR1 is KGHSH, CDR2 LQKENI. This CDR3 is built from 13 residues. The CDR3 coding sequence is TGTGCCAGCTCACCAACTGGGGCCAACGTCCTGACTTTC. This translates into CASSPTGANVLTF.

The sample holds many counts of this clonotype. The chain joins TRBV20-1 to TRBJ1-6, with 7 nucleotides matching TRBD1. CDR1 is DFQATT, CDR2 SNEGSKA, per germline (reference sequence). The CDR3 is 14 residues long. The ends lost 3 bases at V and 10 bases at J; junction bases unmatched: 9. The CDR3 is CSASSGQAYSPLHF. CDR3 in DNA: TGCAGTGCTAGCTCCGGACAGGCTTACTCACCCCTCCACTTT.

This clonotype was counted ten times or more. The chain has TRBV6-5 and TRBJ1-2; 9 positions agree with TRBD1. The V segment lost 2 bases and the J segment 5 bases; nucleotides outside the gene matches: 9. The CDR3 totals 16 residues. Germline CDR1 and CDR2: MNHEY and SVGAGI. The CDR3 region is CASSYRTGALGYGYTF. The CDR3 region has the DNA TGTGCCAGCAGTTACAGGACAGGGGCATTGGGATATGGCTACACCTTC.

This sequence joins TRBV5-6 and TRBJ1-6; D unclear. V was trimmed by 1 base and J by 4 bases, leaving 9 bases between them. The CDR3 sequence is 15 residues long. Germline assignment: CDR1 SGHDT and CDR2 YYEEEE. The CDR3 here is CASSLRQYYNSPLHF. The CDR3 nucleotides read TGTGCCAGCAGCTTGCGCCAGTATTATAATTCACCCCTCCACTTT.

This clonotype showed up just a few times. The rearrangement joins TRBV5-1 to TRBJ2-2, with a tentative D call TRBD2 (5 bases). Looked up from germline, CDR1 is SGHRS and CDR2 is YFSETQ. This CDR3 is built from 16 residues. Trimming removed 2 bases at V and 6 bases at J, with 17 bases between. DNA for the CDR3: TGCGCCAGCAGCTTACCGACCGAGGGATGGGCCGGGGAGCTGTTTTTT. As protein: CASSLPTEGWAGELFF.

The chain has TRBV28 and TRBJ2-5, with D unresolved. Germline CDR1 and CDR2: MDHEN and SYDVKM. The CDR3 loop spans 15 amino acids. The V end lost 7 bases, the J end lost 10 bases, and 25 bases lay between the germline ends. The CDR3 spells CASTRPNILARSQYF. In nucleotides, the CDR3 is TGTGCCAGCACCCGACCAAACATTTTGGCCCGGAGCCAGTACTTC.

In this sample, this clonotype turned up a few times. This chain connects TRBV7-8 to TRBJ1-5; possibly TRBD1 for D (5 bases). Trimming took off 5 bases at V and 2 bases at J, with 13 bases between the two ends. This CDR3 spans 15 amino acids. Germline CDR1 is SGHVS and CDR2 is FQNEAQ. Here the CDR3 reads CASSPAAGGNQPQHF. Written as DNA, the CDR3 is TGTGCCAGCAGCCCGGCGGCGGGGGGCAATCAGCCCCAGCATTTT. Drawing the rest from reference TRBV7-8 and TRBJ1-5, the complete variable domain is GAGVSQSPRYKVAKRGQDVALRCDPISGHVSLFWYQQALGQGPEFLTYFQNEAQLDKSGLPSDRFFAERPEGSVSTLKIQRTQQEDSAVYLCASSPAAGGNQPQHFGDGTRLSIL.

This clonotype came up a few times. This chain joins TRBV6-1 and TRBJ2-2; 8 bases are shared with TRBD1. From germline, CDR1 is MNHNS and CDR2 SASEGT. The J segment lost 2 bases and the V segment lost 6 bases, leaving 11 bases of the junction unmatched. The CDR3 is 17 amino acids. The CDR3 sequence: CASRTPGDRGNTGELFF. The CDR3 DNA reads TGTGCCAGCAGGACCCCCGGCGACAGGGGAAACACCGGGGAGCTGTTTTTT.

The chain employs TRBV6-2 or TRBV6-3 and TRBJ2-1; D call uncertain. V was pared by 6 bases and J by 10 bases, with 10 bases between. Germline V gene sequence: CDR1 MNHEY, CDR2 SVGEGT. This CDR3 region has 11 residues. The CDR3 reads CASSLQWEQFF. DNA of the CDR3: TGTGCCAGCAGCCTTCAATGGGAGCAGTTCTTC.

This clonotype was observed many times. The V call is TRBV29-1, the J call TRBJ1-2; unclear D gene. The CDR3 consists of 15 residues. The germline V and J ends were trimmed by 4 bases and 2 bases, with 17 bases remaining between them. Germline lookup yields CDR1 SQVTM and CDR2 ANQGSEA. CDR3 in DNA: TGCAGCGTTGGATCGAGCCAGGTTCCAAACTATGGCTACACCTTC. This sequence encodes CSVGSSQVPNYGYTF.

This clonotype occurred a few times. V and J are TRBV27 and TRBJ2-3, with 10 bases identical to TRBD1. J gave up 2 bases and V 5 bases, and 4 bases lay outside the gene matches. Germline lookup yields CDR1 MNHEY and CDR2 SMNVEV (reference sequence). The CDR3 totals 15 residues. DNA of the CDR3: TGTGCCAGCAGTGAGGGGACAGGGGTCACAGATACGCAGTATTTT. This gives the protein CASSEGTGVTDTQYF.

This clonotype was detected ten times or more. This sequence joins TRBV10-3 and TRBJ2-7; 8 positions match TRBD1. CDR1 ENHRY and CDR2 SYGVKD come from the germline V gene. V shed 2 bases and J 4 bases; nucleotides not matched to a gene: 1. The CDR3 has 13 residues. The CDR3, as DNA: TGTGCCATCAGTGAGGGACAGGGTTACGAGCAGTACTTC. It yields the protein CAISEGQGYEQYF.

This clonotype was observed at least ten times. J is TRBJ2-1 and V is TRBV29-1; tentatively, D is TRBD1 (6 bases). In germline, CDR1 is SQVTM, CDR2 ANQGSEA. Deletions cut 5 bases from V and 3 bases from J, with 17 bases between. The CDR3 runs 15 residues. The CDR3 reads CSVPGVAFLYNEQFF. In DNA form, the CDR3 reads TGCAGCGTTCCAGGGGTTGCTTTTCTCTACAATGAGCAGTTCTTC.

This clonotype was seen many times. The gene calls are TRBV9 and TRBJ1-5; D is unclear. The germline CDR1 and CDR2 sequences are SGDLS and YYNGEE. CDR3 size: 12 residues. Trimming took 3 bases from V and 9 from J, leaving 10 bases between them. CDR3 protein: CASSATDWPQHF. In DNA, the CDR3 is TGTGCCAGCAGCGCCACTGACTGGCCCCAGCATTTT.

This clonotype was seen only a few times. The V gene is TRBV4-3, the J gene TRBJ2-3; 8 positions match TRBD1. This CDR3 comprises 19 residues. The germline V gene has CDR1 LGHNA and CDR2 YSLEER. V shed 0 bases and J 1 base; nucleotides not matched to a gene: 12. CDR3 protein: CASSQDRGPNARGTDTQYF. The CDR3, as DNA: TGCGCCAGCAGCCAAGACAGGGGGCCCAATGCACGGGGCACAGATACGCAGTATTTT.

The V gene is TRBV5-1, the J gene TRBJ2-2; either TRBD1 or TRBD2 may fit D (5 bases each). This CDR3 has 18 residues. Trimming shortened V by 0 bases and J by 2 bases, and 17 bases separated the two germline ends. Germline CDR1 is SGHRS and CDR2 is YFSETQ. The CDR3 spells CASSLAARGAANTGELFF. The CDR3 DNA follows: TGCGCCAGCAGCTTGGCTGCGAGGGGCGCAGCTAACACCGGGGAGCTGTTTTTT.

This clonotype was recorded at least ten times. The chain links TRBV6-5 to TRBJ2-5, with D possibly matching TRBD2 (6 bases). The CDR3 consists of 14 residues. Germline values: CDR1 MNHEY, CDR2 SVGAGI. V lost 4 bases and J 1 base, leaving 10 bases between the germline ends. The CDR3 DNA is TGTGCCAGCAGTTTTTCGGGGGTCCAAGAGACCCAGTACTTC. It encodes CASSFSGVQETQYF.

This clonotype appeared many times. V and J are TRBV4-2 and TRBJ2-7; 8 nucleotides line up with TRBD1. This CDR3 has 15 amino acids. In germline, CDR1 is LGHNA, CDR2 YNFKEQ. V trimming: 5 bases; J trimming: 3 bases; junction bases outside the gene matches: 9. In nucleotides, the CDR3 is TGTGCCAGCAGCGAAGGGACAGGCTCCGACTACGAGCAGTACTTC. Protein sequence: CASSEGTGSDYEQYF.

The sample holds many counts of this clonotype. The CDR3 is CASSPLYEQYF. CDR3 in DNA: TGTGCCAGCAGCCCCCTCTACGAGCAGTACTTC. The rearrangement joins TRBV7-2 to TRBJ2-7, with D uncertain. CDR1 is SGHTA and CDR2 is FQGNSA in the germline V gene. The V end lost 5 bases, the J end lost 3 bases, and 5 bases lay between the germline ends. This CDR3 is 11 amino acids long.

The chain employs TRBV7-2 and TRBJ2-1, with 7 nucleotides matching TRBD2. Germline CDR1 is SGHTA and CDR2 is FQGNSA. This CDR3 comprises 12 residues. V gave up 8 bases and J gave up 8 bases; unmatched junction bases: 6. For the CDR3, the DNA is TGTGCCAGCTTGGGCGGGGGACATGAGCAGTTCTTC. Its protein is CASLGGGHEQFF.

This clonotype has a count of ten or more. This rearrangement joins TRBV5-1 to TRBJ2-4; D may match TRBD1 or TRBD2 (6 bases each). This CDR3 contains 18 residues. Germline V CDR1 and CDR2: SGHRS, YFSETQ. Trimming removed 0 bases from V and 0 bases from J, with 16 bases in between. CDR3 in amino acids: CASSLATGGALAKNIQYF. The CDR3 coding sequence is TGCGCCAGCAGCTTGGCGACAGGCGGGGCCCTAGCCAAAAACATTCAGTACTTC.

This clonotype was counted many times. The chain is built from TRBV14 and TRBJ1-1; unclear D gene. V dropped 4 bases and J dropped 3 bases, with 18 bases sitting between them. CDR3 length equals 16 residues. Germline CDR1 is SGHDN and CDR2 is FVKESK. CDR3 amino acids: CASSPLMPGRDTEAFF. The CDR3 nucleotides read TGTGCCAGCAGCCCCCTTATGCCTGGAAGGGACACTGAAGCTTTCTTT.

The chain couples TRBV7-2 to TRBJ1-1; possible D gene TRBD1, 6 bases. From germline, CDR1 is SGHTA and CDR2 FQGNSA. This CDR3 comprises 13 residues. With 4 bases removed from V and 5 bases from J, the gap between germline ends came to 11 bases. The CDR3 loop reads CASSYTGRTEAFF. The CDR3 bases are TGTGCCAGCAGCTATACAGGGAGGACTGAAGCTTTCTTT.